The clone carrying this T cell receptor beta chain was detected only once. V lost 0 bases and J lost 7, with 13 bases in between. This CDR3 spans 15 amino acids. The germline CDR1 and CDR2 sequences are LGHNA and YNFKEQ. This entry is derived from a study of cytomegalovirus exposure and HLA in healthy donors. Primers included in the PCR were 60 Vbeta and 13 Jbeta primers. TCRdb keeps only in-frame clones here, not all; method: immunoSEQ multiplex PCR. Here the sample spans 100,000 to 150,000 clones, just under 75% being singletons. This TCR was sampled from a man between 40 and 49 years old in good health and CMV-seropositive. The V call is TRBV4-2, the J call TRBJ2-1, with D perhaps matching TRBD2 (6 bases). The material sequenced was PBMCs. The CDR3 loop is CASSQERLGENEQFF. CDR3 in DNA: TGTGCCAGCAGCCAAGAAAGACTAGGGGAGAATGAGCAGTTCTTC.